A single sample gave rise to the 5 T cell receptor beta chains below, sequenced in a study of blood T cell repertoires in COVID-19. Method: immunoSEQ multiplex PCR; TCRdb's copy keeps in-frame clones and lacks some. The table has roughly 64,000 clones, about nine tenths seen once; the top ten hold 3.2%. Sequencing was carried out using peripheral blood. Source of these receptors: a man aged 50 to 59 with active COVID-19.

This chain joins TRBV28 and TRBJ1-5, with TRBD1 as a possible D gene (6 bases). Trimming left V 4 bases short and J 5 bases short, with 9 bases between. CDR1 MDHEN and CDR2 SYDVKM come from the germline V gene. This CDR3 comprises 13 residues. The CDR3 coding sequence is TGTGCCAGCAGTTCGCCAGGGGATCAGCCCCAGCATTTT. Translation gives CASSSPGDQPQHF.

The V gene is TRBV6-5, the J gene TRBJ1-5, with a tentative D call TRBD1 (5 bases). This CDR3 has 14 amino acids. The germline V gene encodes CDR1 MNHEY and CDR2 SVGAGI. V lost 6 bases and J 7 bases, leaving 16 bases between the germline ends. This CDR3 is CASSRVLWGQPQHF. The CDR3 DNA sequence: TGTGCCAGCAGCCGTGTATTGTGGGGCCAGCCCCAGCATTTT.

The rearrangement uses TRBV19 and TRBJ1-4; D may be TRBD1 (6 bases). Germline assignment: CDR1 LNHDA and CDR2 SQIVND (reference sequence). This CDR3 comprises 15 residues. The V gene lost 4 bases and the J gene lost 7 bases, with 16 bases spanning the gap. The CDR3 here is CASSTEQGSGEKLFF. The CDR3 nucleotides read TGTGCCAGTAGTACCGAACAGGGTTCCGGTGAAAAACTGTTTTTT.

The chain employs TRBV11-1 and TRBJ2-2, with D perhaps matching TRBD2 (5 bases). V lost 5 bases to trimming and J lost 3 bases, with 13 bases between them. Germline assignment: CDR1 SGHAT and CDR2 FQDESV (reference sequence). There are 15 residues in the CDR3. The CDR3 loop reads CASSAPRADTGELFF. In DNA form, the CDR3 reads TGTGCCAGCAGCGCCCCTAGAGCGGACACCGGGGAGCTGTTTTTT.

The genes are TRBV11-3 and TRBJ2-3; 9 bases are a match to TRBD2. The V gene end was trimmed by 4 bases and the J gene end by 6 bases; junction bases not matched to a gene: 5. This CDR3 contains 14 residues. From germline, CDR1 is SGHNT and CDR2 YENEEA. The CDR3 region has the DNA TGTGCCAGCAGCTCTACTAGCGGGCGGGATACGCAGTATTTT. It codes for CASSSTSGRDTQYF. Based on the CDR3 plus reference TRBV11-3 and TRBJ2-3, the full variable domain is EAGVVQSPRYKIIEKKQPVAFWCNPISGHNTLYWYLQNLGQGPELLIRYENEEAVDDSQLPKDRFSAERLKGVDSTLKIQPAELGDSAVYLCASSSTSGRDTQYFGPGTRLTVL.